This T cell receptor beta chain was profiled in a study of early T cells in non-severe SARS-CoV-2 infection. Study outcomes and limitations: Anti-spike CD8 specificities were favored by VDJdb matching, whose results missed private and CD4 specificities.

The CDR3 length is 14 residues. Trimming shortened V by 3 bases and J by 2 bases, and 11 bases separated the two germline ends. Germline CDR1 reads LNHDA; CDR2 reads SQIVND (reference sequence). Unique molecular identifiers were attached to individual cDNA molecules. Each CDR3 protein gets one entry after TCRdb re-called the 5' RACE reads with MiXCR. The sample has roughly 55,000 distinct CDR3 sequences; around 10% are singletons. This clonotype was detected ten times or more. Its specificity is unknown. This TCR was recovered from an adult who was a healthcare worker with PCR-confirmed SARS-CoV-2 infection or an uninfected control (not recorded which). The source material was whole blood. The chain carries TRBV19 and TRBJ2-7; D may be TRBD2 (6 bases). The DNA for the CDR3 is TGTGCCAGTAGTATCGTGACGGGGGCCTACGAGCAGTACTTC. It is translated as CASSIVTGAYEQYF.